Listed here are 30 T cell receptor beta chains from one sample, sequenced in a study of shared clonotypes between healthy human individuals. This table comes from immunoSEQ multiplex PCR, and its TCRdb copy is limited to in-frame clones, with some not included. Altogether just over 2,000,000 clones are present, 85% to 95% being singletons, with the ten largest covering 0.1% to 0.15%. Sequences were obtained from naive CD4+ T cells sorted from blood. The subset is: CD45RA+ positively selected. These receptors all come from a man aged 18 to 35 in good health.

The V call is TRBV30, the J call TRBJ1-6, with TRBD1 matching over 7 bases. Germline CDR1 reads GTSNPN; CDR2 reads SVGIG (reference sequence). With V trimmed by 3 bases and J by 7 bases, 6 bases remained unmatched. The CDR3 extends over 14 amino acids. The CDR3 region is CAWRSQGWNSPLHF. The CDR3 nucleotides are TGTGCCTGGAGGTCACAGGGGTGGAATTCACCCCTCCACTTT.

V is TRBV6-5 and J is TRBJ2-3, with a tentative D call TRBD1 (5 bases). V lost 5 bases, J lost 8 bases, and 14 bases lay in between. The germline CDR1 and CDR2 sequences are MNHEY and SVGAGI. The length of the CDR3 is 13 residues. The CDR3 DNA sequence: TGTGCCAGCAGTCAAGGGGTATCGGGTACGCAGTATTTT. Amino acid sequence: CASSQGVSGTQYF.

The rearrangement joins TRBV11-3 to TRBJ2-2; 7 nucleotides match TRBD1. The CDR3 is made up of 15 amino acids. V was pared by 4 bases and J by 4 bases, with 6 bases of the junction left unmatched. The germline V gene encodes CDR1 SGHNT and CDR2 YENEEA. Here the CDR3 reads CASSSSTGSTGELFF. CDR3 DNA sequence: TGTGCCAGCAGCTCCTCGACAGGGAGCACCGGGGAGCTGTTTTTT.

This clone is a singleton in its sample. The CDR3 sequence: CASSIQRSNYGYTF. DNA of the CDR3: TGTGCCAGCAGTATCCAAAGATCTAACTATGGCTACACCTTC. The rearrangement uses TRBV6-4 and TRBJ1-2; D unresolved. CDR1 MRHNA and CDR2 SNTAGT come from the germline V gene. The V end was cut by 5 bases, the J end by 0 bases, with 10 bases between. The CDR3 is made up of 14 amino acids.

The CDR3 protein is CASSFRDREGEQYF. The DNA for the CDR3 is TGTGCCAGCAGCTTTCGGGACAGGGAAGGCGAGCAGTACTTC. The chain is built from TRBV11-2 and TRBJ2-7; TRBD1 agrees at 9 bases. Trimming at V came to 3 bases and at J to 6 bases, leaving 6 bases not matched to a gene. The CDR3 consists of 14 residues. CDR1 and CDR2 (germline): SGHAT, FQNNGV.

The chain joins TRBV5-1 to TRBJ2-3; no firm D call. This CDR3 has 14 amino acids. The germline V gene encodes CDR1 SGHRS and CDR2 YFSETQ. V shed 4 bases and J shed 2 bases, with 11 bases lying between them. CDR3 DNA: TGCGCCAGCAGCAACAGCGCATTCACAGATACGCAGTATTTT. The encoded protein is CASSNSAFTDTQYF.

The rearrangement uses TRBV7-9 and TRBJ2-1; D is unclear. This CDR3 spans 13 amino acids. Trimming removed 4 bases from V and 7 bases from J, with 11 bases in between. Germline V CDR1 and CDR2: SEHNR, FQNEAQ (reference sequence). The CDR3 DNA is TGTGCCAGCAGCTCACCTGGGTGGAATGAGCAGTTCTTC. As protein: CASSSPGWNEQFF.

As DNA, the CDR3 is TGTGCCAGCAGTTACGCCAGTGGGCCTTACAATGAGCAGTTCTTC. Translation: CASSYASGPYNEQFF. The rearrangement links TRBV6-5 to TRBJ2-1; D not certain. CDR3 length: 15 residues. V was shortened by 2 bases and J by 4 bases, with 12 bases between the two germline ends. The germline CDR1 and CDR2 sequences are MNHEY and SVGAGI.

This chain joins TRBV6-5 and TRBJ2-1, with 10 nucleotides matching TRBD2. The CDR3 spans 13 residues. Per germline, CDR1 MNHEY and CDR2 SVGAGI. After removal of 8 bases from V and 7 bases from J, the junction contained 5 bases not matched to a gene. This CDR3 is CASASSGGNEQFF. The DNA for the CDR3 is TGTGCCAGCGCGTCTAGCGGGGGTAATGAGCAGTTCTTC.

V is TRBV6-1 and J is TRBJ1-5; no reliable D call. This CDR3 has 16 residues. In germline, CDR1 is MNHNS, CDR2 SASEGT. V was trimmed by 3 bases and J by 4 bases, leaving 16 bases between them. The CDR3 protein is CASSDPGRALNQPQHF. DNA for the CDR3: TGTGCCAGCAGTGACCCAGGACGGGCTTTGAATCAGCCCCAGCATTTT.

Notes on this clone: Other DNA sequences within the sample encode an identical CDR3. The J gene is TRBJ2-2, the V gene TRBV11-2, with D possibly TRBD1 on 6 matching bases. Germline CDR1 is SGHAT and CDR2 is FQNNGV. This CDR3 is built from 13 residues. The V gene lost 4 bases and the J gene lost 5 bases, with 8 bases spanning the gap. CDR3 nucleotides: TGTGCCAGCAGCTCCCAGGGGACCGGGGAGCTGTTTTTT. Protein sequence: CASSSQGTGELFF.

This rearrangement joins TRBV15 to TRBJ1-6; the D gene is possibly TRBD1 (6 bases). There are 15 residues in the CDR3. V lost 0 bases to trimming and J lost 8 bases, with 11 bases between them. Germline-derived CDR1 and CDR2 are LNHNV and YYDKDF (reference sequence). CDR3 sequence: CATSRDVGGYSPLHF. The CDR3 region has the DNA TGTGCCACCAGCAGAGATGTAGGGGGTTATTCACCCCTCCACTTT.

The chain couples TRBV10-1 to TRBJ1-1, with D possibly TRBD1 on 5 matching bases. The CDR3 consists of 14 residues. The germline CDR1 and CDR2 sequences are WNHNN and SYGVQD (reference sequence). V lost 2 bases and J 4 bases, leaving 11 bases between the germline ends. CDR3 region: CASSETPGSTEAFF. The DNA of the CDR3 is TGCGCCAGCAGTGAGACCCCAGGGAGCACTGAAGCTTTCTTT.

The chain joins TRBV5-4 to TRBJ2-7; 11 bases agree with TRBD2. CDR1 SGHNT and CDR2 YYREEE come from the germline V gene (reference sequence). CDR3 length: 15 residues. V lost 2 bases, J lost 3 bases, and 4 bases stayed unmatched. Here the CDR3 DNA reads TGTGCCAGCAGCTTCGGGACTAGCGGCCACTACGAGCAGTACTTC. It codes for CASSFGTSGHYEQYF.

This clone was picked up one time. This chain uses TRBV29-1 with TRBJ1-1; 7 bases agree with TRBD1. Germline V lookup: CDR1 SQVTM, CDR2 ANQGSEA. The CDR3 runs to 13 residues. Trimming cost V 5 bases and J 5 bases; bases outside gene matches: 8. In DNA form, the CDR3 reads TGCAGCGTTATGGGGACAGAGAATACTGAAGCTTTCTTT. This gives the protein CSVMGTENTEAFF. Full variable domain (remainder filled in from reference TRBV29-1 and TRBJ1-1): SAVISQKPSRDICQRGTSLTIQCQVDSQVTMMFWYRQQPGQSLTLIATANQGSEATYESGFVIDKFPISRPNLTFSTLTVSNMSPEDSSIYLCSVMGTENTEAFFGQGTRLTVV.

This sequence joins TRBV7-2 and TRBJ2-7, with 9 positions matching TRBD2. V trimming: 5 bases; J trimming: 0 bases; junction bases outside the gene matches: 5. Germline CDR1 and CDR2: SGHTA and FQGNSA. This CDR3 contains 15 residues. The CDR3 here is CASSGDSGGSYEQYF. In DNA form, the CDR3 reads TGTGCCAGCAGCGGGGATAGCGGGGGCTCCTACGAGCAGTACTTC. The full variable domain, its missing parts supplied by reference TRBV7-2 and TRBJ2-7, is GAGVSQSPSNKVTEKGKDVELRCDPISGHTALYWYRQSLGQGLEFLIYFQGNSAPDKSGLPSDRFSAERTGGSVSTLTIQRTQQEDSAVYLCASSGDSGGSYEQYFGPGTRLTVT.

This clone showed up just a few times. The chain is built from TRBV6-5 and TRBJ1-1; TRBD1 matches 8 bases. The CDR3 contains 13 residues. The junction had 3 bases not matched to a gene; V was cut back by 8 bases and J by 1 base. CDR1 MNHEY and CDR2 SVGAGI come from the germline V gene. CDR3 DNA: TGTGCCAGCCTGACAGGGGCGAACACTGAAGCTTTCTTT. This gives the protein CASLTGANTEAFF.

This chain connects TRBV27 to TRBJ1-2; a weak D match, TRBD1 (6 bases). This CDR3 has 16 residues. Germline V gene lookup returns CDR1 MNHEY and CDR2 SMNVEV (reference sequence). Trimming shortened V by 3 bases and J by 2 bases, and 16 bases separated the two germline ends. The CDR3 DNA is TGTGCCAGCAGTTTTACAAACAGGGAGACAAACTATGGCTACACCTTC. This sequence encodes CASSFTNRETNYGYTF.

This chain links TRBV21-1 with TRBJ2-1; the table assigns TRBD2, which was not confirmed against the DNA. TRBV21-1 represents a pseudogene. There are 19 residues in the CDR3. In DNA, the CDR3 is TGTGCCAGCAGCCTGGGAAAAAGGCGAGCGGGGGGATTTTACAATGAGCAGTTCTTC. It specifies CASSLGKRRAGGFYNEQFF.

This clone was picked up one time. The gene calls are TRBV30 and TRBJ2-3; D might be TRBD1 or TRBD2, each matching 6 bases. This CDR3 comprises 15 residues. Per germline, CDR1 GTSNPN and CDR2 SVGIG (reference sequence). V shed 4 bases and J shed 2 bases, with 16 bases lying between them. This chain's CDR3 is CAWTSRGGPTDTQYF. Written as DNA, the CDR3 is TGTGCCTGGACCTCTCGAGGGGGGCCCACAGATACGCAGTATTTT.

This chain connects TRBV6-1 to TRBJ2-7; the match to TRBD2 covers 11 bases. The V segment lost 7 bases and the J segment 0 bases; nucleotides outside the gene matches: 2. In germline, CDR1 is MNHNS, CDR2 SASEGT. CDR3 length equals 14 residues. CDR3 protein: CASTGTSGSYEQYF. In DNA, the CDR3 is TGTGCCAGCACTGGGACTAGCGGCTCCTACGAGCAGTACTTC.

This rearrangement joins TRBV5-8 to TRBJ1-2, with D possibly being TRBD1 (5 bases). Germline-derived CDR1 and CDR2 are SGHTS and YDEGEE. With 5 bases removed from V and 4 bases from J, the gap between germline ends came to 18 bases. This CDR3 spans 15 amino acids. CDR3 sequence (DNA): TGTGCCAGCAGATATGTAGGGGTCCGCGTCTATGGCTACACCTTC. This encodes CASRYVGVRVYGYTF.

This sequence joins TRBV7-8 and TRBJ2-1, with D uncertain. Trimming cost V 1 base and J 9 bases, with 1 base left between them. This CDR3 comprises 10 residues. The germline CDR1 and CDR2 sequences are SGHVS and FQNEAQ. The CDR3 protein is CASSLGEQFF. The DNA for the CDR3 is TGTGCCAGCAGCTTAGGTGAGCAGTTCTTC.

This sequence joins TRBV29-1 and TRBJ2-1; 10 bases align to TRBD1. The CDR3 has 15 residues. The V and J ends lost 6 bases and 7 bases, in that order; junction bases with no gene match: 12. CDR1 SQVTM and CDR2 ANQGSEA come from the germline V gene. CDR3 DNA: TGCAGCGTCGCCGGGACGGGACAGGGGCTTAATGAGCAGTTCTTC. It translates to CSVAGTGQGLNEQFF.

This sequence joins TRBV7-2 and TRBJ2-7; D is unclear. CDR3 size: 13 residues. Germline V lookup: CDR1 SGHTA, CDR2 FQGNSA. V lost 6 bases, J lost 2 bases, and 11 bases lay in between. The CDR3 spells CASSFASTYEQYF. CDR3 nucleotide sequence: TGTGCCAGCAGTTTTGCGTCAACCTACGAGCAGTACTTC.

This clone was picked up one time. Mismatch with germline at one junction end may stem from a read error. The CDR3 DNA is TGTGCCAGCAGCTTGGGATGGGGGACGGAAGGGTCGTCTTTT. Translation gives CASSLGWGTEGSSF. This chain links TRBV5-6 with TRBJ1-1; possible D gene TRBD1, 5 bases. There are 14 residues in the CDR3. The germline V gene encodes CDR1 SGHDT and CDR2 YYEEEE.

This sequence joins TRBV28 and TRBJ2-7; a possible D gene is TRBD2 (5 bases). This CDR3 spans 14 amino acids. The germline gives CDR1 MDHEN, CDR2 SYDVKM. V lost 8 bases and J lost 0, with 14 bases in between. The CDR3 is CASHSPGNSYEQYF. The CDR3 region has the DNA TGTGCCAGCCACAGCCCCGGGAACTCCTACGAGCAGTACTTC.

The CDR3: CAIIFSTGRRQPQHF. The CDR3 nucleotides are TGTGCCATCATTTTTTCGACAGGGAGGCGTCAGCCCCAGCATTTT. J is TRBJ1-5 and V is TRBV10-3; 7 positions match TRBD1. The trim removed 7 bases at V and 6 bases at J, leaving 12 bases unmatched. This CDR3 contains 15 residues. Per the germline V gene, CDR1 is ENHRY and CDR2 is SYGVKD.

This chain joins TRBV7-2 and TRBJ1-2; D gene ambiguous. V lost 2 bases, J lost 5 bases, and 9 bases lay in between. CDR3 length: 13 residues. Germline values: CDR1 SGHTA, CDR2 FQGNSA. The CDR3 reads CASSLSDIYGYTF. CDR3 in DNA: TGTGCCAGCAGCTTATCCGACATATATGGCTACACCTTC. Full variable domain (outside the CDR3, taken from reference TRBV7-2 and TRBJ1-2): GAGVSQSPSNKVTEKGKDVELRCDPISGHTALYWYRQSLGQGLEFLIYFQGNSAPDKSGLPSDRFSAERTGGSVSTLTIQRTQQEDSAVYLCASSLSDIYGYTFGSGTRLTVV.

This chain uses TRBV18 with TRBJ2-7; 7 bases are a match to TRBD1. Trimming at V came to 0 bases and at J to 1 base, leaving 9 bases not matched to a gene. Germline V gene lookup returns CDR1 KGHSH and CDR2 LQKENI. The CDR3 contains 17 residues. CDR3 in amino acids: CASSPPAGGYYSYEQYF. Written as DNA, the CDR3 is TGTGCCAGCTCACCACCGGCAGGGGGTTACTATTCCTACGAGCAGTACTTC.